This T cell receptor beta chain appears in the sequencing data of a study of blood T cell repertoires in COVID-19. This CDR3 contains 16 residues. The trim removed 5 bases at V and 9 bases at J, leaving 12 bases unmatched. The V gene's germline CDR1 is SGHTA and CDR2 FQGNSA. Seattle patient enrollment occurred during active infection, with longitudinal follow-up thereafter. In this sample, this clone turned up once. TCRdb keeps only in-frame clones here, not all; method: immunoSEQ multiplex PCR. The sample shows approximately 260,000 clones, approximately 88% of them seen only once. The genes are TRBV7-2 and TRBJ2-1, with 11 bases fitting TRBD2. The clonotype was recovered from a woman aged 70 to 79 with COVID-19, enrolled during active disease. Sequencing input: peripheral blood. As DNA, the CDR3 is TGTGCCAGCAGCAACCGGGCTAGCGGGAGGAACGGTGAGCAGTTCTTC. It specifies CASSNRASGRNGEQFF.